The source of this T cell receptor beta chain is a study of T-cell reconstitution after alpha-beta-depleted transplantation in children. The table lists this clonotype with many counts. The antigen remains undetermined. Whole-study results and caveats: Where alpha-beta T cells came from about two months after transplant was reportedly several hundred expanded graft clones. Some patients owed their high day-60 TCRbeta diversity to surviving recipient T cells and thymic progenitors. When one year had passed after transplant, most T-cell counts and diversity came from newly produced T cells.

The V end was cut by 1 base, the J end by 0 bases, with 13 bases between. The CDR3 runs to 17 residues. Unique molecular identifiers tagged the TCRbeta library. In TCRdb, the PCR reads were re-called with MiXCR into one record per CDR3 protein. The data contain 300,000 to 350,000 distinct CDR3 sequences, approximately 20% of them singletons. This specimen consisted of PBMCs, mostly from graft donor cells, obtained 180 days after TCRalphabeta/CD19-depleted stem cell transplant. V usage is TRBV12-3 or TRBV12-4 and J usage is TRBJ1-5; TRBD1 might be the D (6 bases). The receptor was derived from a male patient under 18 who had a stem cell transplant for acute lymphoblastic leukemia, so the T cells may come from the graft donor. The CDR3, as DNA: TGTGCCAGCAGTTTAGTCTCTTGGGGGCGTAGCAATCAGCCCCAGCATTTT. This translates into CASSLVSWGRSNQPQHF.